The text below deals with one T cell receptor beta chain. What it binds is unknown. This entry is derived from a study of CD4+ T cells in melanoma. Study observations and caveats: CD8+ T cell, macrophage and B cell function reportedly correlated with neoantigen-specific CD4+ T cells. Neoantigen-specific CD4+ T cells in melanoma reportedly had diverse differentiation states.

This table comes from immunoSEQ multiplex PCR, and its TCRdb copy is limited to in-frame clones, with some not included. The data show 110,000 to 150,000 clones, with around 90% seen just once and approximately 1.4% held by the top ten. This CDR3 has 15 amino acids. CDR1 is SGHVS and CDR2 is FNYEAQ in the germline V gene. Trimming cost V 1 base and J 1 base; bases outside gene matches: 3. The rearrangement joins TRBV7-6 to TRBJ1-1; 7 nucleotides agree with TRBD1. This TCR was sampled from a human donor with melanoma. This CDR3 reads CASSLGRTGNTEAFF. The CDR3 nucleotides read TGTGCCAGCAGCTTAGGCCGGACAGGGAACACTGAAGCTTTCTTT.